This T cell receptor (beta chain) stems from a study of blood T cells in healthy people across ages. Findings and limits, study-wide: What prevented conclusive comparison of naive and antigen-experienced cells was that PBMCs were unsorted. Shifts in expanded clonotypes may have been confounded by donor CMV status, which was unknown.

V gave up 0 bases and J gave up 3 bases, with 14 bases separating them. The germline CDR1 and CDR2 sequences are DFQATT and SNEGSKA (reference sequence). The CDR3 loop spans 15 amino acids. With respect to this clonotype: The antigen is not known.

PCR was performed a second time for roughly 7 to 11 cycles using a sample-barcoded 5' primer and a J-beta primer mix. TCRdb itself ran the 5' RACE reads through MiXCR, one entry per CDR3 protein. The sample shows 700,000 or so distinct CDR3 sequences, 22% of them seen only once. Sequenced material: blood. The source of this sequence is a man in his sixties or seventies in good health. The chain uses TRBV20-1 and TRBJ1-2, with D tentatively TRBD1 (5 bases). CDR3 region: CSARDWGRADYGYTF. The CDR3 nucleotides are TGCAGTGCTAGAGACTGGGGCAGGGCGGACTATGGCTACACCTTC.